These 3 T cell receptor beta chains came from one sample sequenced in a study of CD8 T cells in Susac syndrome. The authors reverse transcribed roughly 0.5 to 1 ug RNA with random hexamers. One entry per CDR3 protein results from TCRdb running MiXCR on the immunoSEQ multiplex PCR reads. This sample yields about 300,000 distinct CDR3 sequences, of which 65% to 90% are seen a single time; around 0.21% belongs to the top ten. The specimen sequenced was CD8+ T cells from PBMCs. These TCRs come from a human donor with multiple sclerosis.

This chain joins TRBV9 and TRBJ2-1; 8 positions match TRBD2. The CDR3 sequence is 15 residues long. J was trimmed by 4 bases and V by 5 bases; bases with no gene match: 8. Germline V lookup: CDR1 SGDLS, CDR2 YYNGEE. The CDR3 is CASSDTPSGYNEQFF. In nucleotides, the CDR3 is TGTGCCAGCAGTGATACTCCTAGCGGGTACAATGAGCAGTTCTTC.

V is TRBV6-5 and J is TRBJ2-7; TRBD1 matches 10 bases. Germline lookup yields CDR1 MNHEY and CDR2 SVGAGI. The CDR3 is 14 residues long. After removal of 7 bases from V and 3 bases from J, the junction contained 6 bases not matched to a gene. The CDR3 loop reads CASTIGQGDYEQYF. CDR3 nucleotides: TGTGCCAGCACCATCGGACAGGGGGACTACGAGCAGTACTTC.

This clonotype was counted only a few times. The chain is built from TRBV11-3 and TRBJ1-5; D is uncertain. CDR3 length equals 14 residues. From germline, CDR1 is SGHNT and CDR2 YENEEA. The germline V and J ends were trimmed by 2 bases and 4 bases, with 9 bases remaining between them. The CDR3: CASSLTQPNQPQHF. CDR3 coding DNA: TGTGCCAGCAGCTTAACGCAGCCTAATCAGCCCCAGCATTTT.